The 32 T cell receptor beta chains below all came from one sample that was sequenced in a study of shared clonotypes between healthy human individuals. Method: immunoSEQ multiplex PCR; TCRdb's copy keeps in-frame clones and lacks some. The table records around 2,000,000 clones, about 95% of them present only once. Terminally differentiated effector memory CD45RA+ cells were excluded from the naive CD8 cells, which were CD45RO-negative and positively selected for CCR7. The sequenced sample was naive CD8+ T cells sorted from blood. The receptors shown here come from a man aged 18 to 30 in good health.

In its sample, this clone was seen once. The gene calls are TRBV2 and TRBJ2-7; 8 bases line up with TRBD1. The CDR3 is made up of 16 amino acids. Germline V gives CDR1 SNHLY, CDR2 FYNNEI. V lost 4 bases to trimming and J lost 1 base; unmatched junction nucleotides: 9. In DNA form, the CDR3 reads TGTGCCAGCAGTGGGGGACAGGCCCCTAAATCCTACGAGCAGTACTTC. Translation: CASSGGQAPKSYEQYF.

The chain links TRBV4-2 to TRBJ2-1, with TRBD2 identical over 7 bases. The germline gives CDR1 LGHNA, CDR2 YNFKEQ. This CDR3 has 13 amino acids. V dropped 3 bases and J dropped 7; count of bases not matched to a gene: 3. For the CDR3, the DNA is TGTGCCAGCAGCCAGGAACTAGCGAATGAGCAGTTCTTC. Protein product: CASSQELANEQFF.

The rearrangement links TRBV2 to TRBJ2-4; TRBD2 might be the D (5 bases). Germline loops: CDR1 SNHLY, CDR2 FYNNEI. The CDR3 sequence is 18 residues long. Trimming shortened V by 7 bases and J by 0 bases, and 22 bases separated the two germline ends. The DNA of the CDR3 is TGTGCCAGCACCATCGAAGGGCCGCTAGCTTTAGCCAAAAACATTCAGTACTTC. Its translation: CASTIEGPLALAKNIQYF.

The chain is built from TRBV18 and TRBJ2-7, with 8 positions matching TRBD1. The CDR3 consists of 15 residues. V gave up 6 bases and J gave up 3 bases; unmatched junction bases: 10. CDR1 is KGHSH and CDR2 is LQKENI in the germline V gene. The DNA for the CDR3 is TGTGCCAGCTCTAGTCTGACAGGGGCTCACTACGAGCAGTACTTC. Translated: CASSSLTGAHYEQYF. The complete variable domain, with remaining parts taken from reference TRBV18 and TRBJ2-7, reads NAGVMQNPRHLVRRRGQEARLRCSPMKGHSHVYWYRQLPEEGLKFMVYLQKENIIDESGMPKERFSAEFPKEGPSILRIQQVVRGDSAAYFCASSSLTGAHYEQYFGPGTRLTVT.

About this clone itself: This sample also contains other DNA sequences that code for the same CDR3. V and J are TRBV6-5 and TRBJ2-1, with TRBD1 matching over 7 bases. After removal of 5 bases from V and 6 bases from J, the junction contained 1 base not matched to a gene. This CDR3 is 12 amino acids long. Germline V gene lookup returns CDR1 MNHEY and CDR2 SVGAGI. CDR3 in DNA: TGTGCCAGCAGTCCAGGGGGCAATGAGCAGTTCTTC. Translation: CASSPGGNEQFF.

This chain links TRBV29-1 with TRBJ2-2, with D tentatively TRBD1 or TRBD2 (7 bases each). The CDR3 runs to 11 residues. V lost 7 bases and J 14 bases, leaving 17 bases between the germline ends. The germline V gene has CDR1 SQVTM and CDR2 ANQGSEA. The CDR3 protein is CSAPGRGRLFF. The CDR3 DNA sequence: TGCAGCGCTCCGGGGAGGGGGCGACTGTTTTTT.

This chain connects TRBV4-3 to TRBJ2-2, with D possibly matching TRBD1 (5 bases). The CDR3 is made up of 14 amino acids. Looked up from germline, CDR1 is LGHNA and CDR2 is YSLEER. Trimming pared 9 bases from V and 0 bases from J, leaving 11 bases between. CDR3 region: CASQQVPNTGELFF. DNA of the CDR3: TGCGCCAGTCAACAGGTACCGAACACCGGGGAGCTGTTTTTT.

Only one count was recorded for this clone. This specimen includes other DNA sequences encoding the same CDR3. The chain has TRBV11-2 and TRBJ2-7; D is ambiguous. The CDR3 is 12 residues long. Germline CDR1 is SGHAT and CDR2 is FQNNGV. V was trimmed by 5 bases and J by 2 bases, leaving 7 bases between them. The CDR3 loop is CASSPPTYEQYF. CDR3 in DNA: TGTGCCAGCAGCCCTCCGACCTACGAGCAGTACTTC.

The chain joins TRBV11-2 to TRBJ2-5; the D is unclear. The CDR3 spans 15 residues. Germline lookup yields CDR1 SGHAT and CDR2 FQNNGV. Trimming cost V 0 bases and J 0 bases, with 8 bases left between them. Here the CDR3 DNA reads TGTGCCAGCAGCTTAGATCCGACGTACCAAGAGACCCAGTACTTC. It codes for CASSLDPTYQETQYF.

This chain links TRBV10-3 with TRBJ1-2; no clear D gene. The CDR3 sequence is 15 residues long. V shed 2 bases and J shed 2 bases, with 12 bases lying between them. Germline CDR1 and CDR2: ENHRY and SYGVKD. The CDR3 region is CAISEGAVTNYGYTF. Written as DNA, the CDR3 is TGTGCCATCAGTGAGGGAGCGGTCACCAACTATGGCTACACCTTC.

This clone occurred once. The chain is built from TRBV15 and TRBJ2-3; no firm D call. Trimming removed 3 bases at V and 6 bases at J, with 25 bases between. In germline, CDR1 is LNHNV, CDR2 YYDKDF (reference sequence). This CDR3 contains 18 residues. This CDR3 is CATSRGSLLEYQADTQYF. The CDR3 nucleotides are TGTGCCACCAGCAGGGGTAGTCTTCTGGAGTACCAAGCGGATACGCAGTATTTT.

This clone was detected only once. This chain's CDR3 is CASSEVVYTDTQYF. CDR3 DNA sequence: TGCGCCAGCAGTGAGGTAGTGTACACAGATACGCAGTATTTT. The chain recombines TRBV10-2 with TRBJ2-3; no firm D call. The V and J ends lost 2 bases and 2 bases respectively, with 8 bases between them. CDR1 is WSHSY and CDR2 is SAAADI in the germline V gene. The CDR3 length is 14 residues.

This chain uses TRBV15 with TRBJ2-5, with 9 bases aligning to TRBD1. This CDR3 is 16 amino acids long. Trimming took 3 bases from V and 2 from J; bases not matched to a gene: 7. Germline CDR1 LNHNV, CDR2 YYDKDF (reference sequence). CDR3: CATSRGTGIGQETQYF. CDR3 DNA: TGTGCCACCAGCAGGGGGACAGGGATAGGACAAGAGACCCAGTACTTC.

The rearrangement joins TRBV27 to TRBJ2-1; 7 bases line up with TRBD2. The CDR3 is 14 amino acids. Germline values: CDR1 MNHEY, CDR2 SMNVEV (reference sequence). V gave up 2 bases and J gave up 5 bases; unmatched junction bases: 3. CDR3 sequence (DNA): TGTGCCAGCAGTTTAGCGGGAGAGGACAATGAGCAGTTCTTC. This gives the protein CASSLAGEDNEQFF.

The V call is TRBV7-2, the J call TRBJ2-7, with TRBD1 identical over 7 bases. Germline loops: CDR1 SGHTA, CDR2 FQGNSA. V was clipped by 1 base and J by 3 bases; unmatched bases: 6. The CDR3 length is 15 residues. CDR3 amino acids: CASSLDRGLVYEQYF. DNA of the CDR3: TGTGCCAGCAGCTTAGACAGGGGATTAGTCTACGAGCAGTACTTC.

The chain is built from TRBV7-8 and TRBJ2-1, with 9 nucleotides matching TRBD1. There are 14 residues in the CDR3. The germline gives CDR1 SGHVS, CDR2 FQNEAQ. V lost 2 bases and J lost 8; bases outside the gene matches: 4. CDR3 in amino acids: CASSLRTGDHEQFF. CDR3 DNA: TGTGCCAGCAGCTTAAGGACAGGGGACCATGAGCAGTTCTTC.

This clone was observed once. The chain couples TRBV21-1 to TRBJ2-2. TRBV21-1 is described as a pseudogene. The CDR3 has 13 amino acids. CDR3 protein: CASRVLNTGELFF. The CDR3 nucleotides read TGTGCCAGCAGGGTCCTGAACACCGGGGAGCTGTTTTTT.

The chain has TRBV6-5 and TRBJ1-1; D may be TRBD1 (6 bases). V was shortened by 2 bases and J by 11 bases, with 15 bases between the two germline ends. CDR1 is MNHEY and CDR2 is SVGAGI in the germline V gene. This CDR3 is built from 13 residues. The CDR3 sequence is CASSYMGQPTAFF. In nucleotides, the CDR3 is TGTGCCAGCAGTTACATGGGACAACCGACGGCTTTCTTT.

The gene calls are TRBV28 and TRBJ2-1; D not certain. This CDR3 spans 12 amino acids. The germline V gene encodes CDR1 MDHEN and CDR2 SYDVKM. The germline V and J ends were trimmed by 10 bases and 6 bases, with 13 bases remaining between them. CDR3 coding DNA: TGTGCCACCGAAAAAATCGGCAATGAGCAGTTCTTC. This translates into CATEKIGNEQFF.

The CDR3 region has the DNA TGTGCCAGCAGCTTAGGTCAAGGACAGGGGCGGGAGCAGTACTTC. This sequence encodes CASSLGQGQGREQYF. The chain uses TRBV7-8 and TRBJ2-7; 9 bases line up with TRBD1. This CDR3 region has 15 residues. The germline V gene has CDR1 SGHVS and CDR2 FQNEAQ. After removal of 1 base from V and 7 bases from J, the junction contained 8 bases not matched to a gene. The full variable domain, completed using reference TRBV7-8 and TRBJ2-7, is GAGVSQSPRYKVAKRGQDVALRCDPISGHVSLFWYQQALGQGPEFLTYFQNEAQLDKSGLPSDRFFAERPEGSVSTLKIQRTQQEDSAVYLCASSLGQGQGREQYFGPGTRLTVT.

J is TRBJ2-3 and V is TRBV7-9; D may be TRBD2 (6 bases). V lost 5 bases and J lost 5, with 11 bases in between. The germline CDR1 and CDR2 sequences are SEHNR and FQNEAQ (reference sequence). This CDR3 contains 13 residues. Written as DNA, the CDR3 is TGTGCCAGCAGCCCCCCCGGGGGAGATACGCAGTATTTT. This sequence encodes CASSPPGGDTQYF.

The chain joins TRBV7-9 to TRBJ2-2, with D hard to call. V gave up 1 base and J gave up 8 bases, with 17 bases separating them. The CDR3 has 16 residues. Germline V CDR1 and CDR2: SEHNR, FQNEAQ (reference sequence). The CDR3: CASSLDWGIIEGELFF. Here the CDR3 DNA reads TGTGCCAGCAGCTTAGATTGGGGAATCATCGAAGGGGAGCTGTTTTTT.

The chain combines TRBV5-6 with TRBJ2-1; D is undetermined. The CDR3 has 16 residues. Germline V CDR1 and CDR2: SGHDT, YYEEEE. V lost 0 bases to trimming and J lost 0 bases, with 10 bases between them. DNA of the CDR3: TGTGCCAGCAGCTTGGAATCTGTCACCTCCTACAATGAGCAGTTCTTC. Residues: CASSLESVTSYNEQFF.

The rearrangement joins TRBV14 to TRBJ1-6, with unresolved D. CDR1 is SGHDN, CDR2 FVKESK, per germline. The CDR3 runs to 14 residues. Between the trimmed V and J ends, which lost 3 bases and 8 bases, there was a span of 11 bases. CDR3 nucleotide sequence: TGTGCCAGCAGCCAGGTACACTTGTATTCACCCCTCCACTTT. Protein sequence: CASSQVHLYSPLHF.

This chain uses TRBV19 with TRBJ2-5; D uncertain. Germline CDR1 is LNHDA and CDR2 is SQIVND (reference sequence). The CDR3 is 15 amino acids. V was shortened by 1 base and J by 2 bases, with 11 bases between the two germline ends. Here the CDR3 reads CASSIGATLQETQYF. The CDR3 DNA reads as TGTGCCAGTAGTATAGGCGCGACATTACAAGAGACCCAGTACTTC.

V and J are TRBV28 and TRBJ2-3, with D tentatively TRBD2 (5 bases). CDR3 length equals 17 residues. Trimming took off 6 bases at V and 0 bases at J, with 19 bases between the two ends. Germline V CDR1 and CDR2: MDHEN, SYDVKM. DNA for the CDR3: TGTGCCAGCAGCCTTTTCTTTGCGGGTCTAAGCACAGATACGCAGTATTTT. The encoded protein is CASSLFFAGLSTDTQYF. The complete variable domain, with remaining parts taken from reference TRBV28 and TRBJ2-3, reads DVKVTQSSRYLVKRTGEKVFLECVQDMDHENMFWYRQDPGLGLRLIYFSYDVKMKEKGDIPEGYSVSREKKERFSLILESASTNQTSMYLCASSLFFAGLSTDTQYFGPGTRLTVL.

For this clone: This same CDR3 is encoded by further DNA sequences in the sample. The chain employs TRBV5-1 and TRBJ2-7; D call uncertain. The CDR3 covers 14 residues. V was trimmed by 0 bases and J by 3 bases, leaving 10 bases between them. CDR1 and CDR2 from the germline V gene are SGHRS and YFSETQ. The CDR3 DNA sequence: TGCGCCAGCAGCTTGGTGGCTAACAGCTACGAGCAGTACTTC. Translated, it gives CASSLVANSYEQYF.

The chain links TRBV12-2 to TRBJ2-7. TRBV12-2 is listed as a pseudogene. The CDR3 contains 16 residues. Here the CDR3 DNA reads TGTGCAAGTCGCTTAGCGCGTCGGGGGCCGTCCTACGAGCAGTACTTC. Translation gives CASRLARRGPSYEQYF.

This chain uses TRBV27 with TRBJ1-1; 10 bases are shared with TRBD1. V shed 3 bases and J 3 bases; nucleotides not matched to a gene: 4. The CDR3 runs 15 residues. CDR1 is MNHEY, CDR2 SMNVEV, per germline (reference sequence). The CDR3 loop reads CASSLVGTGDTEAFF. Here the CDR3 DNA reads TGTGCCAGCAGTTTGGTAGGGACAGGGGACACTGAAGCTTTCTTT.

The V and J genes are TRBV5-1 and TRBJ1-2, with no clear D. Germline V lookup: CDR1 SGHRS, CDR2 YFSETQ. V shed 1 base and J shed 2 bases, with 6 bases lying between them. The CDR3 has 13 residues. The CDR3 here is CASSLWPNYGYTF. The CDR3 DNA sequence: TGCGCCAGCAGCTTGTGGCCAAACTATGGCTACACCTTC.

To note about this clone: Other DNA sequences within the sample encode an identical CDR3. The gene calls are TRBV6-5 and TRBJ2-5; D is unclear. Trimming pared 0 bases from V and 1 base from J, leaving 6 bases between. Germline CDR1 and CDR2: MNHEY and SVGAGI. This CDR3 region has 14 residues. CDR3 sequence reads: CASSYSGIQETQYF. DNA of the CDR3: TGTGCCAGCAGTTACTCAGGCATCCAAGAGACCCAGTACTTC.

In regard to this clone: The sample carries other DNA sequences with the same CDR3. The chain joins TRBV6-6 to TRBJ2-5; TRBD2 matches at 8 bases. The length of the CDR3 is 15 residues. With V trimmed by 0 bases and J by 4 bases, 4 bases remained unmatched. The germline V gene encodes CDR1 MNHNY and CDR2 SVGAGI (reference sequence). CDR3 in amino acids: CASSYSSGGGETQYF. CDR3 DNA: TGTGCCAGCAGTTACTCGTCGGGAGGGGGAGAGACCCAGTACTTC.